The clone carrying this T cell receptor beta chain appeared many times. This specimen comes from a study of T-cell memory formation after mild COVID-19. J lost 8 bases, V lost 4 bases, and 14 bases had no gene match. This CDR3 has 17 residues. The germline V gene encodes CDR1 SGHAT and CDR2 FQNNGV. Each CDR3 protein is one row after TCRdb ran MiXCR on the 5' RACE reads. In the table there are just under 150,000 distinct CDR3 sequences, about 6% of which are singletons. The chain uses TRBV11-2 and TRBJ2-7; the match to TRBD2 covers 13 bases. The sample consisted of PBMCs or a T cell subset sorted from them (not recorded which). This TCR came from an adult woman who had mild COVID-19 (a few samples of this study predate the infection). Cell type and time point are not known. The CDR3 region is CASSSRKRLAGGPQQYF. CDR3 nucleotides: TGTGCCAGCAGCTCGCGGAAAAGACTAGCGGGGGGACCCCAGCAGTACTTC.